Each of the 23 T cell receptor beta chains below was sequenced from the same sample in a study of cytotoxic CD8 clonotypes in ibrutinib-treated CLL. Sequencing was performed with immunoSEQ multiplex PCR; in TCRdb, only in-frame clones are kept and a portion is missing. The data contain 90,000 to 150,000 clones, 55% to 75% of them singletons. The input for sequencing was PBMCs, taken after 24 months of ibrutinib treatment. These receptors originate from a human donor with chronic lymphocytic leukemia.

The rearrangement joins TRBV29-1 to TRBJ2-3; D gene ambiguous. Trimming pared 4 bases from V and 4 bases from J, leaving 15 bases between. The CDR3 is 14 residues long. Per the germline V gene, CDR1 is SQVTM and CDR2 is ANQGSEA. This CDR3 reads CSVGPRRPADTQYF. In DNA, the CDR3 is TGCAGCGTTGGGCCCAGACGACCGGCAGATACGCAGTATTTT.

The chain links TRBV7-3 to TRBJ2-2; D may correspond to TRBD1 or TRBD2 (6 bases each). The ends were cut back, 2 bases at V and 3 bases at J, with 13 bases in the middle. CDR3 length: 16 amino acids. Germline CDR1 is SGHTA and CDR2 is FQGTGA. The CDR3 spells CASSLGLGGHTGELFF. CDR3 in DNA: TGTGCCAGCAGCTTAGGTCTCGGGGGCCACACCGGGGAGCTGTTTTTT.

This clone was detected a few times. The gene calls are TRBV6-5 and TRBJ2-7; 7 bases fit TRBD2. V lost 5 bases, J lost 3 bases, and 10 bases stayed unmatched. Germline V CDR1 and CDR2: MNHEY, SVGAGI. CDR3 length: 15 residues. The CDR3 spells CASSPRGDRDYEQYF. For the CDR3, the DNA is TGTGCCAGCAGTCCACGGGGGGACCGAGACTACGAGCAGTACTTC.

The chain employs TRBV9 and TRBJ1-3, with 10 bases that match TRBD1. The CDR3 is 17 amino acids. Trimming at V came to 0 bases and at J to 0 bases, leaving 3 bases not matched to a gene. In germline, CDR1 is SGDLS, CDR2 YYNGEE. CDR3 in amino acids: CASSVGGTGDSGNTIYF. Here the CDR3 DNA reads TGTGCCAGCAGCGTAGGAGGGACAGGGGACTCTGGAAACACCATATATTTT.

The chain recombines TRBV10-3 with TRBJ1-5, with TRBD1 identical over 11 bases. Germline V CDR1 and CDR2: ENHRY, SYGVKD. The CDR3 is 14 residues long. The ends lost 6 bases at V and 11 bases at J; junction bases unmatched: 9. The CDR3 DNA reads TGTGCCATCAGCCCCGGACAGGGGGCTTTCGCCCAGCATTTT. Translating gives CAISPGQGAFAQHF.

The chain combines TRBV30 with TRBJ1-1; possible D gene TRBD1, 5 bases. V shed 0 bases and J shed 8 bases, with 13 bases lying between them. In germline, CDR1 is GTSNPN, CDR2 SVGIG (reference sequence). The CDR3 sequence is 13 residues long. The CDR3 region has the DNA TGTGCCTGGAGTGTAAATAGGGGATTAGAAGCTTTCTTT. Its translation is CAWSVNRGLEAFF.

This clone was seen ten or more times. This rearrangement joins TRBV14 to TRBJ1-6; no clear D gene. V shed 2 bases and J shed 9 bases, with 17 bases lying between them. Germline values: CDR1 SGHDN, CDR2 FVKESK. This CDR3 has 16 residues. The chain's CDR3 is CASSQKYKGVASPLHF. In nucleotides, the CDR3 is TGTGCCAGCAGCCAAAAATATAAGGGCGTCGCTTCACCCCTCCACTTT.

The gene calls are TRBV6-5 and TRBJ2-3; either TRBD1 or TRBD2 may supply D (6 bases each). The CDR3 loop spans 16 amino acids. Germline V gene data show CDR1 as MNHEY and CDR2 as SVGAGI. Trimming cost V 0 bases and J 2 bases, with 12 bases left between them. CDR3 sequence: CASSYSAGTTTDTQYF. The CDR3 nucleotides are TGTGCCAGCAGTTACTCCGCGGGGACAACCACAGATACGCAGTATTTT.

The J gene is TRBJ1-6, the V gene TRBV18; possible D gene TRBD1, 6 bases. V lost 3 bases and J 6 bases, leaving 9 bases between the germline ends. CDR3 length: 14 amino acids. Looked up from germline, CDR1 is KGHSH and CDR2 is LQKENI. The CDR3 DNA reads TGTGCCAGCTCACCTGGGGGGGCTAATTCACCCCTCCACTTT. Protein: CASSPGGANSPLHF.

This clone has a count of ten or more. The chain links TRBV12-5 to TRBJ2-5; D possibly corresponds to TRBD2 (6 bases). Germline CDR1 and CDR2: LGHNT and FRNRAP. Deletions cut 6 bases from V and 1 base from J, with 21 bases between. This CDR3 region has 17 residues. CDR3 bases: TGTGCTAGTGGCGAAGGAAGGCGCCCGGGAGTCCAAGAGACCCAGTACTTC. Encoded protein: CASGEGRRPGVQETQYF.

The chain has TRBV5-4 and TRBJ2-3, with 14 bases aligning to TRBD2. After removal of 4 bases from V and 6 bases from J, the junction contained 7 bases not matched to a gene. Germline V gene lookup returns CDR1 SGHNT and CDR2 YYREEE (reference sequence). The CDR3 contains 16 residues. The CDR3 region is CASSIGTSGGKDTQYF. The DNA of the CDR3 is TGTGCCAGCAGCATTGGGACTAGCGGGGGTAAGGATACGCAGTATTTT.

There are a few counts of this clone. The CDR3 loop reads CASRPSGVLNTEAFF. As DNA, the CDR3 is TGTGCCAGCAGGCCCTCGGGCGTATTGAACACTGAAGCTTTCTTT. This rearrangement joins TRBV6-1 to TRBJ1-1, with D hard to call. Between the trimmed V and J ends, which lost 6 bases and 0 bases, there was a span of 14 bases. The length of the CDR3 is 15 residues. The germline V gene has CDR1 MNHNS and CDR2 SASEGT.

The rearrangement uses TRBV30 and TRBJ2-7; 7 bases line up with TRBD1. Germline lookup yields CDR1 GTSNPN and CDR2 SVGIG (reference sequence). CDR3 length: 13 residues. Trimming removed 2 bases from V and 3 bases from J; junction bases left unmatched: 4. CDR3 loop: CAWSLQGRYEQYF. In nucleotides, the CDR3 is TGTGCCTGGAGTTTACAGGGGCGCTACGAGCAGTACTTC.

In its sample, this clone was seen a few times. The chain carries TRBV19 and TRBJ2-2; D may be TRBD1 or TRBD2 (5 bases each). CDR1 is LNHDA and CDR2 is SQIVND in the germline V gene (reference sequence). Deletions cut 4 bases from V and 4 bases from J, with 10 bases between. The CDR3 loop spans 14 amino acids. In nucleotides, the CDR3 is TGTGCCAGTAGTACGGGGACGGCCACCGGGGAGCTGTTTTTT. Its translation: CASSTGTATGELFF.

This chain connects TRBV5-1 to TRBJ2-3; no reliable D call. CDR1 and CDR2 from the germline V gene are SGHRS and YFSETQ. The V end lost 0 bases, the J end lost 3 bases, and 11 bases lay between the germline ends. There are 15 residues in the CDR3. CDR3 residues: CASSLENSLTDTQYF. Here the CDR3 DNA reads TGCGCCAGCAGCTTGGAAAATAGCTTAACAGATACGCAGTATTTT.

This clone was recorded only once. The genes are TRBV7-9 and TRBJ1-4; D is undetermined. The V end lost 0 bases, the J end lost 6 bases, and 8 bases lay between the germline ends. The CDR3 covers 14 residues. Per germline, CDR1 SEHNR and CDR2 FQNEAQ (reference sequence). CDR3 amino acids: CASSLAGIHEKLFF. The CDR3, as DNA: TGTGCCAGCAGCTTAGCAGGGATCCATGAAAAACTGTTTTTT.

The CDR3 DNA follows: TGTGCCAGCCCTCGGGCCAGGGGGTGCGAGCAGTACTTC. This codes for CASPRARGCEQYF. This chain connects TRBV27 to TRBJ2-5; TRBD1 matches 7 bases. The DNA end favors TRBJ2-7, so the J call may be wrong. CDR1 and CDR2 (germline): MNHEY, SMNVEV (reference sequence). The CDR3 length is 13 residues.

This sequence joins TRBV5-1 and TRBJ2-5; 8 nucleotides match TRBD2. J gave up 4 bases and V 4 bases, and 6 bases lay outside the gene matches. CDR3 length equals 14 residues. Germline V gene lookup returns CDR1 SGHRS and CDR2 YFSETQ. The CDR3 DNA reads TGCGCCAGCAGCCGGTCCGGGGGGGCAGAGACCCAGTACTTC. The encoded protein is CASSRSGGAETQYF.

This chain connects TRBV29-1 to TRBJ2-2; 10 bases are shared with TRBD1. Germline CDR1 SQVTM, CDR2 ANQGSEA. The J segment lost 2 bases and the V segment lost 6 bases, leaving 6 bases of the junction unmatched. There are 15 residues in the CDR3. Written as DNA, the CDR3 is TGCAGCGTAGCCGGGACAGGGGCCAACACCGGGGAGCTGTTTTTT. Translating it yields CSVAGTGANTGELFF.

This clone was counted a single time. The chain recombines TRBV7-3 with TRBJ2-6, with D possibly being TRBD2 (6 bases). The ends were cut back, 1 base at V and 0 bases at J, with 13 bases in the middle. The CDR3 is made up of 18 amino acids. The V gene's germline CDR1 is SGHTA and CDR2 FQGTGA. CDR3 sequence reads: CASSLMGGYSSGANVLTF. CDR3 nucleotides: TGTGCCAGCAGCTTAATGGGGGGATACTCCTCTGGGGCCAACGTCCTGACTTTC.

The J gene is TRBJ2-2, the V gene TRBV5-1; D is possibly TRBD1 or TRBD2 (5 bases each). Germline assignment: CDR1 SGHRS and CDR2 YFSETQ. V lost 4 bases to trimming and J lost 6 bases, with 10 bases between them. This CDR3 region has 13 residues. For the CDR3, the DNA is TGCGCCAGCAGCCCCGGGGCTCCCGGGGAGCTGTTTTTT. Translating gives CASSPGAPGELFF.

V gene TRBV6-5 combines with J gene TRBJ2-4, with TRBD2 identical over 9 bases. CDR3 size: 16 residues. V lost 4 bases to trimming and J lost 0 bases; unmatched junction nucleotides: 4. The germline V gene has CDR1 MNHEY and CDR2 SVGAGI. This chain's CDR3 is CASSSSGALAKNIQYF. The CDR3 bases are TGTGCCAGCAGTTCTAGCGGGGCCCTAGCCAAAAACATTCAGTACTTC.

This clone was detected only a few times. The rearrangement joins TRBV25-1 to TRBJ2-2; the match to TRBD1 covers 10 bases. Germline V gene data show CDR1 as MGHDK and CDR2 as SYGVNS. V lost 5 bases and J lost 5; bases outside the gene matches: 8. The CDR3 has 16 residues. The CDR3 region is CASSLPDRGGTGELFF. CDR3 sequence (DNA): TGTGCCAGCAGTCTCCCGGACAGGGGGGGAACCGGGGAGCTGTTTTTT.